This T cell receptor (beta chain) was captured in a study of spatial heterogeneity in lung cancer. This clonotype came up many times. This CDR3 contains 13 residues. CDR1 and CDR2 (germline): LNHDA, SQIVND (reference sequence). V gave up 9 bases and J gave up 2 bases; unmatched junction bases: 6. Noted time point: sample taken at primary tumor resection. Donors were around 70 untreated early-stage non-small cell lung cancer patients. Extraction of whole RNA from tumor, nontumor lung or frozen PBMC preceded unsorted sequencing. TCRdb independently ran MiXCR on the 5' RACE reads; one entry per CDR3 protein. Of about 48,000 distinct CDR3 sequences listed, under 6% are singletons.

Specimen: PBMCs, collected at surgery. The origin of this receptor is a male donor with early-stage non-small cell lung cancer. This rearrangement joins TRBV19 to TRBJ2-7; 8 bases agree with TRBD1. The CDR3 region is CASSDRAAYEQYF. As DNA, the CDR3 is TGTGCCAGCTCGGACAGGGCCGCCTACGAGCAGTACTTC.